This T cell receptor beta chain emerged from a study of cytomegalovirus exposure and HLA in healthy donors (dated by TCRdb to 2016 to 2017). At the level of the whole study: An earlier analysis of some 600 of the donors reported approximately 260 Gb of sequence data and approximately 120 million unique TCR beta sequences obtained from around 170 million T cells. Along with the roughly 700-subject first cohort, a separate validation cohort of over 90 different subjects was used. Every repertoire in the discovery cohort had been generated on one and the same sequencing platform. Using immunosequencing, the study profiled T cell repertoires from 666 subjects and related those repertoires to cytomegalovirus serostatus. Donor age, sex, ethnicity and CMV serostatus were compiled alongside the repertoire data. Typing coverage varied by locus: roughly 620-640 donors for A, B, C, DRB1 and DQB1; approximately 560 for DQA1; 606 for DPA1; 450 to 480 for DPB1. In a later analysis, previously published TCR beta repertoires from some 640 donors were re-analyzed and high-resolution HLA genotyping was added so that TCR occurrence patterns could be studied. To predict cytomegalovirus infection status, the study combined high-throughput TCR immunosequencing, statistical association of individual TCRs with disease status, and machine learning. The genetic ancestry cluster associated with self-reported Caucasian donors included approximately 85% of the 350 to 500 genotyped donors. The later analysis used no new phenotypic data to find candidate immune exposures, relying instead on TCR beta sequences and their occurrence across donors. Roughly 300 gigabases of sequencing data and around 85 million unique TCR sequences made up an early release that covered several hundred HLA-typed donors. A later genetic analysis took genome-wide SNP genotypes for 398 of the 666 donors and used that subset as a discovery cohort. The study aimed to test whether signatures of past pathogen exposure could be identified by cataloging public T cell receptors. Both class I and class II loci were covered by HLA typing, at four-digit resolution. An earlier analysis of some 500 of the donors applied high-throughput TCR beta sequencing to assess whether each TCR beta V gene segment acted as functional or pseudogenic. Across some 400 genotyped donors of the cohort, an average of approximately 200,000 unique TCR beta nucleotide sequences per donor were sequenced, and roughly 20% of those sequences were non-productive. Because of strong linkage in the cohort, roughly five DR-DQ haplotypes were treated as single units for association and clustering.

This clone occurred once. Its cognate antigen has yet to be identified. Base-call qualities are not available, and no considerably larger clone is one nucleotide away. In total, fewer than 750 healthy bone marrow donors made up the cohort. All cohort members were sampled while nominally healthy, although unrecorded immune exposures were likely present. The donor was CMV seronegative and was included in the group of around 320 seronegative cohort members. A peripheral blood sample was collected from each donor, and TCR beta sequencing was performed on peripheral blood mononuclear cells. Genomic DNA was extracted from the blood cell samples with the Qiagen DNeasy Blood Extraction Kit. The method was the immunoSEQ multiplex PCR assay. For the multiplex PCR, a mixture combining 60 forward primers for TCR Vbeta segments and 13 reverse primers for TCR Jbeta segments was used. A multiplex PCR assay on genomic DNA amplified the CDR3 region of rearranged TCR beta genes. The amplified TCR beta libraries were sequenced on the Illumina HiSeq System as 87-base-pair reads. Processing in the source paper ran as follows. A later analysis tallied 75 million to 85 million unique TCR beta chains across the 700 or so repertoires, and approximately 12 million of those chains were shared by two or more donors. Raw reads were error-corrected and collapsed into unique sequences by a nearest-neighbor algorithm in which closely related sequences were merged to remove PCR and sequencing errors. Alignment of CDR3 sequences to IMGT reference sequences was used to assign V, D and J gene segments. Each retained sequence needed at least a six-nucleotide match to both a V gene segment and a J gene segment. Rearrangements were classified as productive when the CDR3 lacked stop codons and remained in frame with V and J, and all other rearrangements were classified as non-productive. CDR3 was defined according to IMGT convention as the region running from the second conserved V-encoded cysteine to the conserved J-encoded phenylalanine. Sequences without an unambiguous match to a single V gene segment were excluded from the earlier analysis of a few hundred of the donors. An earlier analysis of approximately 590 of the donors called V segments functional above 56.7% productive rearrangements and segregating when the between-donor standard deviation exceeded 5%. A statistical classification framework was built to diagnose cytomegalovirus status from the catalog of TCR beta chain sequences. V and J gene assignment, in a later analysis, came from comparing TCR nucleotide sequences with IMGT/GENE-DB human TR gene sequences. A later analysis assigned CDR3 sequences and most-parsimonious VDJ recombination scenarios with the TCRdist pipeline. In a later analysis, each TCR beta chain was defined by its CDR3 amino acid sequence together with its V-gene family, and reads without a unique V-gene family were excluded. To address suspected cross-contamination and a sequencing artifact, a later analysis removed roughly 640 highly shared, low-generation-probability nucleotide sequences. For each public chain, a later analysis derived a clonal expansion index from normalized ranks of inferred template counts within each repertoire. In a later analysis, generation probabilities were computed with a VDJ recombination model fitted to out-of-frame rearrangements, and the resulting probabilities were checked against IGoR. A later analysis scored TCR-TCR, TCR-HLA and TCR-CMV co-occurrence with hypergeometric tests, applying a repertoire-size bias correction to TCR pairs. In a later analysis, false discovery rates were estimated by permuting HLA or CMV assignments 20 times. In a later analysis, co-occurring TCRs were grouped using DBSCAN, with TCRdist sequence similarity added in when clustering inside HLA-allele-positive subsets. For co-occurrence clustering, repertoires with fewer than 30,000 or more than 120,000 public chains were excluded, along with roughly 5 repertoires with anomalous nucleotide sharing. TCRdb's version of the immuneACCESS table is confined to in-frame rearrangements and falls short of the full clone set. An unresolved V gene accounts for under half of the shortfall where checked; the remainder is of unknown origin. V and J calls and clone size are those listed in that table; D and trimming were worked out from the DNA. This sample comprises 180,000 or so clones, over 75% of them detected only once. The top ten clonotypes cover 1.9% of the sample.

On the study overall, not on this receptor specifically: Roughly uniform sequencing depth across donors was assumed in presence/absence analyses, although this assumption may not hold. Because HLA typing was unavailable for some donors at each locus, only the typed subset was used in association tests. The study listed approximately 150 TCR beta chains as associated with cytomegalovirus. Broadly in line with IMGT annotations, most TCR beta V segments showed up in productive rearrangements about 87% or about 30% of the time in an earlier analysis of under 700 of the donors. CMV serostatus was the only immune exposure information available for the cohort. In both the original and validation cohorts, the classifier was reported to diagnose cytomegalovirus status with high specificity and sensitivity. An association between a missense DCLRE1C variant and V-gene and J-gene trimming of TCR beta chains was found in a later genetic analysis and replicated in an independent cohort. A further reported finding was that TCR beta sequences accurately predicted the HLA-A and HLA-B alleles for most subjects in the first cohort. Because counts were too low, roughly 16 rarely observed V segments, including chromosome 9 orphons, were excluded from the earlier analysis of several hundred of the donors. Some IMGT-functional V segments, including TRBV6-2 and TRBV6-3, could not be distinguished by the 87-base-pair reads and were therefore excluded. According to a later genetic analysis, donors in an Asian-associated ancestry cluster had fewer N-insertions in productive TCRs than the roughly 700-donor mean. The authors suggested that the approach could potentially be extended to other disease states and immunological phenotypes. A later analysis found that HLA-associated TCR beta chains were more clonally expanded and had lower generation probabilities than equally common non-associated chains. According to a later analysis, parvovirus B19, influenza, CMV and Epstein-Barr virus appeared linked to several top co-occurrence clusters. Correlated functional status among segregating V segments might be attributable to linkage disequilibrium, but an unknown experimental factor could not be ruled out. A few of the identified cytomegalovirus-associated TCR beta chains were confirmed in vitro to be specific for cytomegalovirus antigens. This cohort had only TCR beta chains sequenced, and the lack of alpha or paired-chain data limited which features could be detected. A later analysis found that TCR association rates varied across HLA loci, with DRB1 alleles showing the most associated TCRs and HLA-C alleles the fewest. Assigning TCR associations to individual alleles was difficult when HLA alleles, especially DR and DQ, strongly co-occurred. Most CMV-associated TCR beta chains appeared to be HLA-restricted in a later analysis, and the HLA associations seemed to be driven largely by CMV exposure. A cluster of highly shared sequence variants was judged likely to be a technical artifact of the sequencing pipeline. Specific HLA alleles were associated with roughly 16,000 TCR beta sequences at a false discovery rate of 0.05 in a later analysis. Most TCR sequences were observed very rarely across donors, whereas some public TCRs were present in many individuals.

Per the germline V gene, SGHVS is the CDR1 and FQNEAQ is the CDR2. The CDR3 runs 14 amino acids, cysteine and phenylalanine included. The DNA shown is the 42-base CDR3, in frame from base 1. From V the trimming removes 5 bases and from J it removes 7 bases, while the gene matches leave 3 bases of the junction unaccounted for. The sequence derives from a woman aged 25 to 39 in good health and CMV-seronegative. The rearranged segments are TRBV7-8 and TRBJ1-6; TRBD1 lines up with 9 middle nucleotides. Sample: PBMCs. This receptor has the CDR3 CASSPGQGNSPLHF. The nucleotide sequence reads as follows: TGTGCCAGCAGCCCGGGACAGGGAAATTCACCCCTCCACTTT.